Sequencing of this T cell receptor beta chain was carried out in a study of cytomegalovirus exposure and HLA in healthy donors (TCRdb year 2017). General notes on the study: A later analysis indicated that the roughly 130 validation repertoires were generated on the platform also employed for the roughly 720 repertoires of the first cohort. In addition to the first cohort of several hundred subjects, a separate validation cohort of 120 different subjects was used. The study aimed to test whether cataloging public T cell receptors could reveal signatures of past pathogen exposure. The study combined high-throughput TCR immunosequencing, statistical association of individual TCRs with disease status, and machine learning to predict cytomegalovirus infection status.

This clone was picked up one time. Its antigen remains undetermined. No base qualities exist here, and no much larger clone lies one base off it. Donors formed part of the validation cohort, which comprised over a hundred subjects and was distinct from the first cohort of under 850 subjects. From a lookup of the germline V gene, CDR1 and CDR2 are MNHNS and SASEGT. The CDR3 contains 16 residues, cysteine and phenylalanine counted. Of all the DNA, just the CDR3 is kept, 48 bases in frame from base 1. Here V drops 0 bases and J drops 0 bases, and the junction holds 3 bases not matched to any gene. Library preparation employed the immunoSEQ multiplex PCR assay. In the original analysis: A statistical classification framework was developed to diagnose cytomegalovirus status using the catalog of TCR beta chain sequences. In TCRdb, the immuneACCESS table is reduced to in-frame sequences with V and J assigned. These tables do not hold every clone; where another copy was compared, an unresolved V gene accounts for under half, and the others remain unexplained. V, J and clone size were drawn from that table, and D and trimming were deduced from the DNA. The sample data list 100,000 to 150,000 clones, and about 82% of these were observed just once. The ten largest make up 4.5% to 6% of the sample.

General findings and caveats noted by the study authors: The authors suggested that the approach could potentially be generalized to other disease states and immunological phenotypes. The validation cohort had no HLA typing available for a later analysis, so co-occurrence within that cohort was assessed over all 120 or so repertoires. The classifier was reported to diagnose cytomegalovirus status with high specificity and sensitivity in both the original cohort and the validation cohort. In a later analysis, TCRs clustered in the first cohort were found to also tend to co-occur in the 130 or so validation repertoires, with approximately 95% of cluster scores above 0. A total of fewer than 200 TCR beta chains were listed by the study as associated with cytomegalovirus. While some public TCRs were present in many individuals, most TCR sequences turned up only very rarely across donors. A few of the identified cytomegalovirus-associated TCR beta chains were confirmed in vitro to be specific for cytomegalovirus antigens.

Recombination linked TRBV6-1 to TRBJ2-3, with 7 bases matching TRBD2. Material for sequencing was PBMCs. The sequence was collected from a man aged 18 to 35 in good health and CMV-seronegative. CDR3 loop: CASSEALGGSTDTQYF. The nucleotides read TGTGCCAGCAGTGAAGCATTGGGGGGGAGCACAGATACGCAGTATTTT.